This T cell receptor (beta chain) derives from a study of blood T cell repertoires in COVID-19 (dated by TCRdb to about 2020). Concerning the study at large: Samples covering the acute and convalescent phases of COVID-19 were provided by collaborators in the United States, Italy and Spain. The prospective study material was composed of cDNA or gDNA derived from T cells, B-cell-depleted T cells, or PBMCs. The dataset comprised deeply sampled blood TCRbeta repertoires from subjects exposed to, actively infected with, or recovered from COVID-19. The repertoires were made available in a free public database intended to serve as a resource for research on the immune response to SARS-CoV-2. Samples came from the ongoing ImmuneRACE study (first 160 participants) plus 1,254 subjects from 6 global collaborators. The sample metadata nearly always contained a de-identified subject ID, COVID-19 status, age in years and sex. Where available, HLA class I and class II types were taken from metadata supplied by the sample provider and were not determined by assay-based typing. Study-level results and caveats: How much clinical and demographic metadata was included differed by source and by participant, and the metadata was provided uncurated.

TCRbeta CDR3 regions were amplified from genomic DNA by means of the immunoSEQ Assay, a bias-controlled multiplex PCR. On the study's bioinformatics: The number of nucleated cells in each sample was estimated from the amplification of reference gene primers within the assay. Sequence reads were collapsed and filtered to measure the absolute abundance of every unique TCRbeta CDR3 rearrangement. Productive Simpson clonality was computed per sample as the square root of Simpson's diversity index over productive rearrangements. TCRdb holds this immuneACCESS table with in-frame rearrangements only. Some clones are missing; in checked studies, unresolved V genes explain under half, and the rest has no known cause. V and J calls and clone size are those listed in that table; D and trimming were worked out from the DNA. This sample comprises around 60,000 clones, over 80% of them detected only once. The ten largest clones take up approximately 8% of the sample.

Comments on this clone: What antigen it recognizes has not been identified. There are no base qualities to consult, and no much larger clone falls within one base.

Each collaborating institution followed its own protocols to collect whole blood in K2EDTA tubes. For TCRbeta analysis, collaborators shipped samples as frozen whole blood, isolated PBMCs, or DNA extracted from either of those sample types. This receptor was identified in a human donor with active COVID-19. The donor label of this sample is uncertain. Sequenced sample: peripheral blood.

Here is the DNA: TGTGCCAGCAGCCCTAACGGGGGTGGTGCAGATACGCAGTATTTT. It encodes CASSPNGGGADTQYF. In this chain, TRBV4-2 is recombined with TRBJ2-3, with TRBD2 tentatively as D gene (6 bases match). CDR1 and CDR2 are read off the germline V gene as LGHNA and YNFKEQ. The CDR3 measures 15 amino acids from cysteine to phenylalanine. Of the read, only the CDR3 DNA is kept; its 45 bases are in frame from base 1. The germline ends are 15 bases apart after V is trimmed by 4 bases and J by 4 bases.